The clone carrying this T cell receptor (beta chain) appeared a few times. Its antigen is not identified. TCRdb itself ran the 5' RACE reads through MiXCR, one entry per CDR3 protein. The sample has fewer than 500,000 distinct CDR3 sequences, roughly 25% seen once. The sample comes from a study of T-cell memory formation after mild COVID-19. Study results and caveats: Contracting clones, day 15 to 85, had balanced CD4/CD8, and later expanders favored CD4+.

The V and J ends lost 1 base and 9 bases, in that order; junction bases with no gene match: 15. Per germline, CDR1 LNHNV and CDR2 YYDKDF (reference sequence). The CDR3 extends over 17 amino acids. The gene calls are TRBV15 and TRBJ2-1; 7 bases are shared with TRBD1. The clonotype originates from an adult woman who had mild COVID-19 (a few samples of this study predate the infection). Cell type and time point are not known. The specimen sequenced was PBMCs or a T cell subset sorted from them (not recorded which). The CDR3 protein is CATSRGIGQDTLGEQFF. Here the CDR3 DNA reads TGTGCCACCAGCAGAGGAATTGGACAGGACACTCTGGGTGAGCAGTTCTTC.